The sequence of this TCR beta chain was determined in a study of blood T cell repertoires in COVID-19. Turning to the study itself: Material from acute and convalescent COVID-19 was sourced from the United States, Italy and Spain.

Authors' data handling: Amplifying reference gene primers gave estimates of nucleated cell counts. TCRdb's copy holds only in-frame clones and misses some; the assay was immunoSEQ multiplex PCR. The V and J calls and clone size are taken from that table; D and trimming were inferred from the DNA. Here the sample spans 60,000 to 80,000 clones, approximately 86% being singletons. CDR1 and CDR2 (germline): MNHEY, SVGAGI. The CDR3 sequence is 15 residues long. The ends were cut back, 7 bases at V and 4 bases at J, with 19 bases in the middle. This rearrangement joins TRBV6-5 to TRBJ1-2, with D maybe TRBD1 (5 bases). The sequence was obtained from a man aged 65 to 85 with acute or convalescent COVID-19. The sequencing sample was made of peripheral blood. CDR3 bases: TGTGCCAGCACCGGGGGAGGGATAGAGCTCTATGGCTACACCTTC. It codes for CASTGGGIELYGYTF.